This T cell receptor (beta chain) was profiled in a study of blood T cell repertoires in COVID-19. In the study overall: Donors in the United States, Italy and Spain gave samples during acute or convalescent COVID-19. PBMCs, B-cell-depleted T cells, or T cells provided the cDNA or gDNA that made up the material.

In germline, CDR1 is LNHDA, CDR2 SQIVND (reference sequence). The ends lost 4 bases at V and 7 bases at J; junction bases unmatched: 4. This CDR3 has 13 amino acids. Authors' processing steps: Estimates of nucleated cell counts were drawn from the amplification of reference gene primers. Clones were read by immunoSEQ multiplex PCR, and TCRdb kept only the in-frame ones, dropping some. V, J and clone size reflect that table, while D and trimming were determined from the DNA. Of some 100,000 clones listed, about nine tenths are singletons. This clone was counted between two and nine times. The source is a man aged 50-59 years with acute or convalescent COVID-19. The material sequenced was peripheral blood. V and J are TRBV19 and TRBJ2-4, with TRBD1 identical over 7 bases. The CDR3 bases are TGTGCCAGTAGTACCGACAGGGTGAACATTCAGTACTTC. This codes for CASSTDRVNIQYF.